Listed below are T cell receptor beta chains from one sample, sequenced in a study of EBV T-cell therapy then PD-1 blockade in nasopharyngeal carcinoma. Here immunoSEQ multiplex PCR was the method, and the copy in TCRdb shows in-frame clones only, minus some. The sample includes 20,000 or so clones, 82% of them seen just once. These receptors' antigens are unknown. The material sequenced was CD8+ T cells from blood, taken at day -245 from a patient whose treatment included autologous EBV-specific T cells and nivolumab. The receptor source for this set is a middle-aged man with nasopharyngeal carcinoma. The CDR3 runs from the conserved cysteine through the conserved F or W. D genes are given only for firm matches. Clone size is not always given. Where it is, it says once, few, many or a class for expanded clones.

clone size	V gene	D gene	J gene	CDR3 protein	CDR3 DNA
NA	TRBV12-3/TRBV12-4	TRBD2	TRBJ2-3	CASGSGGADTQYF	TGTGCCAGCGGTAGCGGGGGAGCAGATACGCAGTATTTT
few	TRBV7-9	NA	TRBJ1-2	CASSFDHRAGNYGYTF	TGTGCCAGCAGCTTCGACCACCGCGCGGGTAACTATGGCTACACCTTC
NA	TRBV23-1	NA	TRBJ1-5	CASSSGRVSNQPQHF	TGCGCCAGCAGTTCCGGACGGGTTAGCAATCAGCCCCAGCATTTT
NA	TRBV27	NA	TRBJ1-1	CASSFLGAIEAFF	TGTGCCAGCAGTTTTTTGGGGGCAATTGAAGCTTTCTTT
NA	TRBV4-3	TRBD2	TRBJ2-3	CASSPGVAGLSTDTQYF	TGCGCCAGCAGCCCAGGGGTAGCGGGGCTTAGCACAGATACGCAGTATTTT
few	TRBV4-3	NA	TRBJ2-2	CASSQDSPGANTGELFF	TGCGCCAGCAGCCAAGATTCCCCGGGTGCGAACACCGGGGAGCTGTTTTTT
once	TRBV4-3	NA	TRBJ2-3	CASSQDPPGSTDTQYF	TGCGCCAGCAGCCAAGATCCCCCAGGAAGCACAGATACGCAGTATTTT
NA	TRBV4-3	TRBD2	TRBJ2-7	CASSQETSGVYEQYF	TGCGCCAGCAGCCAAGAGACTAGCGGGGTCTACGAGCAGTACTTC
NA	TRBV29-1	NA	TRBJ2-7	CSVEGGTPYEQYF	TGCAGCGTTGAAGGGGGCACTCCCTACGAGCAGTACTTC
NA	TRBV4-3	TRBD1	TRBJ1-6	CASSPQGASYNSPLHF	TGCGCCAGCAGCCCCCAGGGGGCCTCCTATAATTCACCCCTCCACTTT
NA	TRBV3-1/TRBV3-2	NA	TRBJ2-1	CASSRDSSYNEQFF	TGTGCCAGCAGCCGGGACTCCTCCTACAATGAGCAGTTCTTC
NA	TRBV7-9	NA	TRBJ2-3	CASSSNRADRTDTQYF	TGTGCCAGCAGCTCGAATAGGGCCGATCGCACAGATACGCAGTATTTT
once	TRBV4-3	NA	TRBJ1-3	CASSQDDGNTIYF	TGCGCCAGCAGCCAAGATGATGGAAACACCATATATTTT
NA	TRBV19	NA	TRBJ1-5	CASLEGGNQPQHF	TGTGCCAGTCTGGAAGGGGGCAATCAGCCCCAGCATTTT
NA	TRBV9	NA	TRBJ2-7	CASSQRQDSYEQYF	TGTGCCAGCAGCCAAAGACAGGACTCCTACGAGCAGTACTTC
NA	TRBV2	NA	TRBJ1-2	CASSEFKGLSYGYTF	TGTGCCAGCAGTGAATTTAAGGGGCTGAGCTATGGCTACACCTTC
NA	TRBV4-3	NA	TRBJ2-7	CASSQVDLSYEQYF	TGCGCCAGCAGCCAAGTCGACCTCTCCTACGAGCAGTACTTC
NA	TRBV7-8	NA	TRBJ1-1	CASSARRATIGTEAFF	TGTGCCAGCAGCGCCCGCAGGGCGACAATCGGCACTGAAGCTTTCTTT
NA	TRBV4-3	NA	TRBJ2-3	CASSREEGRSSTDTQYF	TGCGCCAGCAGCCGAGAAGAGGGACGGTCTAGCACAGATACGCAGTATTTT
once	TRBV4-3	NA	TRBJ1-1	CASSPPGDTEAFF	TGCGCCAGCAGCCCCCCTGGGGACACTGAAGCTTTCTTT
NA	TRBV6-5	NA	TRBJ1-1	CASSYVGGTEAFF	TGTGCCAGCAGTTACGTGGGGGGCACTGAAGCTTTCTTT
NA	TRBV12-2	NA	TRBJ1-4	CASRLGPLPGGVKLFF	TGTGCAAGTCGCTTAGGGCCCCTACCAGGAGGTGTAAAACTGTTTTTT
NA	TRBV19	TRBD1	TRBJ2-2	CASKGGQHTGELFF	TGTGCCAGTAAAGGGGGACAGCACACCGGGGAGCTGTTTTTT
NA	TRBV9	NA	TRBJ2-1	CASSVEGNEQFF	TGTGCCAGCAGCGTAGAGGGTAATGAGCAGTTCTTC